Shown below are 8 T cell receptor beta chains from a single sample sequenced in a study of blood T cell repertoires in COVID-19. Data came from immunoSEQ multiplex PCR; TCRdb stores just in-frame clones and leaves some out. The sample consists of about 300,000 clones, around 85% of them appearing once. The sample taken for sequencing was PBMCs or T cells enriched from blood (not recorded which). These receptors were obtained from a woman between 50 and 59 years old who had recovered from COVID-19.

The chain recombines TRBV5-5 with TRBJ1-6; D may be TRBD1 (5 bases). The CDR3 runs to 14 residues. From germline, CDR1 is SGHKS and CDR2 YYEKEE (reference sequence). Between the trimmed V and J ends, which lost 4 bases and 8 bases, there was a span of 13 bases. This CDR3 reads CASSRIDRDSPLHF. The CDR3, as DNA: TGTGCCAGCAGCCGGATCGACAGAGATTCACCCCTCCACTTT.

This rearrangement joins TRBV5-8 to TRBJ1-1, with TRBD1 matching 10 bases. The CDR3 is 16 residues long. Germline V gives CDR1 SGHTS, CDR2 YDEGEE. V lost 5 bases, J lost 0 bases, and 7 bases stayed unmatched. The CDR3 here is CASRKGTGAMNTEAFF. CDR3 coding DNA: TGTGCCAGCAGGAAAGGGACAGGGGCGATGAACACTGAAGCTTTCTTT.

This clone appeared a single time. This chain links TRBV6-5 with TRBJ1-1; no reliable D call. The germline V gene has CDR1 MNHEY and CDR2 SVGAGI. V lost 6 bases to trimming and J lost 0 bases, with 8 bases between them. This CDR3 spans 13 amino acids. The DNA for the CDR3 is TGTGCCAGCAGGGAGCGCTTGAACACTGAAGCTTTCTTT. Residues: CASRERLNTEAFF.

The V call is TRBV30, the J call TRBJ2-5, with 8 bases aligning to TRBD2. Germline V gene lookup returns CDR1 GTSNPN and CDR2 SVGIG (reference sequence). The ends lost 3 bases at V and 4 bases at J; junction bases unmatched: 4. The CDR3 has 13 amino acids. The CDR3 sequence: CAWRASGRETQYF. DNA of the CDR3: TGTGCCTGGAGAGCCAGCGGGAGAGAGACCCAGTACTTC.

The CDR3 region has the DNA TGTGCCAGCAGTGAATTGGTAGAGTTTTCTGAAAAACTGTTTTTT. Translating it yields CASSELVEFSEKLFF. The rearrangement uses TRBV6-1 and TRBJ1-4; D call uncertain. This CDR3 has 15 amino acids. Trimming shortened V by 2 bases and J by 7 bases, and 14 bases separated the two germline ends. CDR1 and CDR2 (germline): MNHNS, SASEGT.

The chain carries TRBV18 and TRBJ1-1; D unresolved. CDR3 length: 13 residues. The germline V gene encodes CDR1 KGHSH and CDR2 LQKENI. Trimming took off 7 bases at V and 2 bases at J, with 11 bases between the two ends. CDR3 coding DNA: TGTGCCAGCTTCCCGACACGTAACACTGAAGCTTTCTTT. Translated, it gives CASFPTRNTEAFF.

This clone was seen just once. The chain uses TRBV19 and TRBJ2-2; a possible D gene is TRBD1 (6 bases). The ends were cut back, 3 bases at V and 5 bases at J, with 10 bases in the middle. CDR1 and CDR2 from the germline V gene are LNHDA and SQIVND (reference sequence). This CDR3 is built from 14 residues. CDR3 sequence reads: CASSIQGQTGELFF. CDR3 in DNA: TGTGCCAGTAGTATCCAGGGGCAAACCGGGGAGCTGTTTTTT.

As DNA, the CDR3 is TGCGCCAGCAGTGAGAAGGACACGGCTAATGAAAAACTGTTTTTT. It specifies CASSEKDTANEKLFF. The chain joins TRBV10-2 to TRBJ1-4, with a tentative D call TRBD1 (5 bases). Germline V gene sequence: CDR1 WSHSY, CDR2 SAAADI. V lost 2 bases, J lost 3 bases, and 10 bases lay in between. This CDR3 region has 15 residues.